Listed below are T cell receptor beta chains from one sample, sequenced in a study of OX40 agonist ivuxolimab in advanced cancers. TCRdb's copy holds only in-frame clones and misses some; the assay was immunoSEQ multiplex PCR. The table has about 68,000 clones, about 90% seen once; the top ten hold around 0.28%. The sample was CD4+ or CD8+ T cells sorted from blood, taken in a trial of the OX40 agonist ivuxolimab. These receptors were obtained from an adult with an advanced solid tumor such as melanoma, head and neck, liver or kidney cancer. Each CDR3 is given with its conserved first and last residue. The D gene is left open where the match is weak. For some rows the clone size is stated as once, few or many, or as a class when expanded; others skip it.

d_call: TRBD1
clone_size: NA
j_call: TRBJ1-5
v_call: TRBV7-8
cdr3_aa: CASSFARDRSSNQPQHF
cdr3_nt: TGTGCCAGCAGCTTCGCCCGGGACAGAAGTAGCAATCAGCCCCAGCATTTT

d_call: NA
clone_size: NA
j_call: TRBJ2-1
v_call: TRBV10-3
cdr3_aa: CAIGTSYNEQFF
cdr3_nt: TGTGCCATCGGGACTTCCTACAATGAGCAGTTCTTC

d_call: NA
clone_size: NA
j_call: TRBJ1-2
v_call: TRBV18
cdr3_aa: CASSSENYGYTF
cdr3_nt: TGTGCCAGCTCTTCGGAAAACTATGGCTACACCTTC

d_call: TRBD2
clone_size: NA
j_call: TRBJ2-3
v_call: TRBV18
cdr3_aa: CASSPPGLAGGTDTQYF
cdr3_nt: TGTGCCAGCTCACCACCGGGACTAGCGGGAGGCACAGATACGCAGTATTTT

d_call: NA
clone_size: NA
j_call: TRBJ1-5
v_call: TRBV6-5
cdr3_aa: CASSQGDQPQHF
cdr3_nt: TGTGCCAGCAGTCAAGGGGACCAGCCCCAGCATTTT

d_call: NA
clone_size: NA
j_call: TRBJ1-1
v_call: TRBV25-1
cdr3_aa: CASSRRAEAFF
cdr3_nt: TGTGCCAGCAGTAGGAGGGCTGAAGCTTTCTTT

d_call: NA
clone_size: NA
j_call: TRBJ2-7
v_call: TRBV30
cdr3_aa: CAWKAVGTPYEQYF
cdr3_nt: TGTGCCTGGAAGGCTGTCGGGACTCCCTACGAGCAGTACTTC

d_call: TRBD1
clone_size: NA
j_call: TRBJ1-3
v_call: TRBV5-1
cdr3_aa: CASSGTGSGNTIYF
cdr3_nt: TGCGCCAGCAGCGGGACAGGCTCTGGAAACACCATATATTTT

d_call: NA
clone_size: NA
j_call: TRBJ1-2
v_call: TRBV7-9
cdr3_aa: CASSLDRTYGYTF
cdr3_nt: TGTGCCAGCAGCTTAGACCGAACCTATGGCTACACCTTC

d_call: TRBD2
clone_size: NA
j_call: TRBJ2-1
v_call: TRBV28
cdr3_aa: CASSFPLRAGGGNEQFF
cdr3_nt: TGTGCCAGCAGTTTCCCCTTAAGAGCGGGAGGGGGCAATGAGCAGTTCTTC

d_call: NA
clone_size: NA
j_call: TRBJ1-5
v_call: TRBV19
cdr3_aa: CASSTTGTNQPQHF
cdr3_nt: TGTGCCAGTAGTACTACAGGGACGAATCAGCCCCAGCATTTT

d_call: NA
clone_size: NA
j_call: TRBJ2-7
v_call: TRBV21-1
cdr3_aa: CASSPNSWDEQYF
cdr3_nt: TGTGCCAGCAGCCCAAATTCGTGGGACGAGCAGTACTTC

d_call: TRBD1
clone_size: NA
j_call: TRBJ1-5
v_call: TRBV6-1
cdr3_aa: CASSGYRGSDQPQHF
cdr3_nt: TGTGCCAGCAGTGGGTACAGGGGGTCGGATCAGCCCCAGCATTTT

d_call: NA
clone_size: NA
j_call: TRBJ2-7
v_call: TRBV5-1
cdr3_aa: CASSLPTEHEQYF
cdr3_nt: TGCGCCAGCAGCTTGCCTACAGAACACGAGCAGTACTTC

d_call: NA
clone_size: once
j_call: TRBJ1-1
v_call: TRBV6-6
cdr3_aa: CASSMGNLNTEAFF
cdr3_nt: TGTGCCAGCAGCATGGGCAACCTGAACACTGAAGCTTTCTTT

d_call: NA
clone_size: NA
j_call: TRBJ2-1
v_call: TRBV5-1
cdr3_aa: CASSGGLGGNEQFF
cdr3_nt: TGCGCCAGCAGCGGCGGACTAGGGGGTAATGAGCAGTTCTTC

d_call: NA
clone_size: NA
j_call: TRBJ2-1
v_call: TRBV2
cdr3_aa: CASTVEQFF
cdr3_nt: TGTGCCAGCACGGTCGAGCAGTTCTTC

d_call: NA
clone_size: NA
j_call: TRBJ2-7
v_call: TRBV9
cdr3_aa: CASSGTGRSYEQYF
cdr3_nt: TGTGCCAGCAGCGGCACAGGGAGGTCCTACGAGCAGTACTTC

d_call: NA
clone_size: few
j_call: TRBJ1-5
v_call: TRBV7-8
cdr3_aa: CASSRGGDSNQPQHF
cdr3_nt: TGTGCCAGCAGCCGGGGCGGGGATAGCAATCAGCCCCAGCATTTT

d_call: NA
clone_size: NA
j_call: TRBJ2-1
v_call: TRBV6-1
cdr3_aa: CASSPGFTGDEQFF
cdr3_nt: TGTGCCAGCAGTCCGGGGTTCACTGGGGATGAGCAGTTCTTC

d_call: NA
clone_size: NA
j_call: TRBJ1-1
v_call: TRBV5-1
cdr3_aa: CASSFLSENTEAFF
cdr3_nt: TGCGCCAGCAGCTTCTTGTCCGAGAACACTGAAGCTTTCTTT

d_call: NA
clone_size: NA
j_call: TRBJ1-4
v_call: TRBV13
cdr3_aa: CASSLGHGQLSGYEKLFF
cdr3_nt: TGTGCCAGCAGCTTAGGCCACGGACAGCTCTCGGGATATGAAAAACTGTTTTTT

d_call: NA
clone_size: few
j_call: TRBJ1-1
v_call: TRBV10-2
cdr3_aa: CASSDGGIGYTEAFF
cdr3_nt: TGCGCCAGCAGTGATGGAGGCATCGGGTACACTGAAGCTTTCTTT

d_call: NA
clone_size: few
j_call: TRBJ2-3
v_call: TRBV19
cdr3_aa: CASSTTDTQYF
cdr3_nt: TGTGCCAGTAGTACCACAGATACGCAGTATTTT

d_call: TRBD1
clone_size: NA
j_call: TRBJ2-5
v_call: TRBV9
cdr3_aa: CASSPRQGRETQYF
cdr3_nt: TGTGCCAGCAGCCCTCGACAGGGAAGGGAGACCCAGTACTTC

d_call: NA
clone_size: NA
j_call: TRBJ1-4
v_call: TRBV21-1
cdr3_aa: CASSIDWTWGEKLFF
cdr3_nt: TGTGCCAGCAGCATTGACTGGACCTGGGGTGAAAAACTGTTTTTT

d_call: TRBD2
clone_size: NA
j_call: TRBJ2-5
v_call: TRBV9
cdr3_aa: CASSVASGTHIDQETQYF
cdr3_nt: TGTGCCAGCAGCGTAGCTAGCGGGACACACATCGACCAAGAGACCCAGTACTTC

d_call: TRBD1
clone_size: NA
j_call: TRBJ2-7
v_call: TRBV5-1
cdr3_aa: CASSPRTGDTYEQYF
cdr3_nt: TGCGCCAGCAGCCCTAGGACAGGGGACACCTACGAGCAGTACTTC

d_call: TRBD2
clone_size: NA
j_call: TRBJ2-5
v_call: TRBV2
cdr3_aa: CASTPGLAGRETQYF
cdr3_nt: TGTGCCAGCACCCCCGGGCTAGCGGGAAGAGAGACCCAGTACTTC

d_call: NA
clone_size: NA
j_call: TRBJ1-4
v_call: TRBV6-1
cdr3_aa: CASLFRAWGEKLFF
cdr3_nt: TGTGCCAGTCTCTTCAGGGCCTGGGGTGAAAAACTGTTTTTT

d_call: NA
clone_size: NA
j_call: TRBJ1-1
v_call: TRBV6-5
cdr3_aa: CASSYATWGVTEAFF
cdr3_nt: TGTGCCAGCAGTTACGCGACGTGGGGGGTCACTGAAGCTTTCTTT

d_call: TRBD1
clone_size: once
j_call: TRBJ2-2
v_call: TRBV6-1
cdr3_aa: CASSVTGGNTGELFF
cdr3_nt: TGTGCCAGCAGTGTAACAGGGGGGAACACCGGGGAGCTGTTTTTT

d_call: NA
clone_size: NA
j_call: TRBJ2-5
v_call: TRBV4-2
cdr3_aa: CASSQKGKGGTQYF
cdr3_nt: TGTGCCAGCAGCCAAAAAGGGAAGGGGGGGACCCAGTACTTC

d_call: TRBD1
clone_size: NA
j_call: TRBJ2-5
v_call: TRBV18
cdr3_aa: CASSRQGAQGETQYF
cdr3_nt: TGTGCCAGCTCACGACAGGGGGCGCAAGGAGAGACCCAGTACTTC

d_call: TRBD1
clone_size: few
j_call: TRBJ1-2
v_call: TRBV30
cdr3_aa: CAWRRDGTGVHYGYTF
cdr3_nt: TGTGCCTGGAGACGGGACGGGACAGGGGTTCACTATGGCTACACCTTC

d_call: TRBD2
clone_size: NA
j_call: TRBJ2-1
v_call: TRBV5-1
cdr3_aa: CASSLGGGPQGEQFF
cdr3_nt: TGCGCCAGCAGCTTGGGGGGGGGACCCCAGGGAGAGCAGTTCTTC

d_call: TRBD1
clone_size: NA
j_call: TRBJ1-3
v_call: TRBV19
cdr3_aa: CASSSYRGPGNTIYF
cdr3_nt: TGTGCCAGTAGTAGCTACAGGGGCCCTGGAAACACCATATATTTT

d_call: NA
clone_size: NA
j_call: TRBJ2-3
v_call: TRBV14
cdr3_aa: CASSPLRVGTDTQYF
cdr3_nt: TGTGCCAGCAGCCCCTTAAGGGTCGGCACAGATACGCAGTATTTT

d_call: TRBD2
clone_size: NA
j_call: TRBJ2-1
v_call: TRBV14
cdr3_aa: CASSQFQREGRFF
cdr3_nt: TGTGCCAGCAGCCAATTCCAGCGGGAGGGGAGGTTCTTC

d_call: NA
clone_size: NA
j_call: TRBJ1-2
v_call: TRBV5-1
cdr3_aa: CASSLDLNGYTF
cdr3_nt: TGCGCCAGCAGCTTGGACCTAAATGGCTACACCTTC